The sequence of this TCR beta chain was determined in a study of cytomegalovirus exposure and HLA in healthy donors. CDR3 length: 15 amino acids. Trimming cost V 2 bases and J 9 bases, with 17 bases left between them. The V gene's germline CDR1 is SGHTA and CDR2 FQGTGA. In the case of this clone: What it binds is unknown.

General observations from the study: A link between a missense DCLRE1C variant and TCR beta V- and J-gene trimming emerged from a later analysis. Later findings reportedly placed an Asian-associated ancestry cluster below the approximately 670-donor mean for N-insertions. Clonal expansion, a later analysis showed, was greater in HLA-associated TCR beta chains than in equally common others. CMV antigen specificity was confirmed in vitro for a few CMV-associated chains.

The PCR contained 60 Vbeta and 13 Jbeta primers. The data were produced by immunoSEQ multiplex PCR, yet TCRdb's version contains in-frame clones alone and is incomplete. The sample carries about 190,000 clones, around 79% recorded once. The sequence derives from a woman aged 18-29 years in good health and CMV-seronegative. The sample consisted of PBMCs. The rearrangement uses TRBV7-3 and TRBJ2-1; D call uncertain. The CDR3 reads CASSLDGATLGEQFF. CDR3 bases: TGTGCCAGCAGCTTAGACGGAGCGACCTTGGGTGAGCAGTTCTTC.